This TCR beta chain is drawn from a study of human T cells and chemical hapten exposure. The wider study: A patient group, mainly female, showed alopecia areata, totalis or universalis.

Per the original methods: With a range of 23,224 to 690,600, the median per sample was around 96,000 TCRs. TCRdb re-called the RACE reads with MiXCR, one entry per CDR3 protein. V and J calls and clone size were set by TCRdb, not the authors. This sample has 50,000 to 80,000 distinct CDR3 sequences, with 8% to 13% found just once. As for this clonotype: Its matching antigen is unknown.

Study-wide results and caveats: TCRs whose frequency exceeded 1 in 1000 remained the same following DPC sensitization. Patch test score was positively correlated with the counts of TCRs that had expanded at PT1.

Regarding time point: patch test 3, about 24 weeks after DPC sensitization. Treatment defined: therapeutic diphenylcyclopropenone sensitization with weekly scalp DPC. The TCR comes from a woman in her thirties with alopecia areata. Some clones in this sample may be carry-over from other donors' samples. Sequences were derived from whole blood, sampled in connection with sensitization to the hapten diphenylcyclopropenone (DPC).

CDR3: CSASLSGSTDTQYF. The CDR3 nucleotides read TGCAGTGCTAGTCTTAGCGGGAGCACAGATACGCAGTATTTT. The chain joins TRBV20-1 to TRBJ2-3; 7 nucleotides line up with TRBD2. V lost 3 bases and J lost 0; bases outside the gene matches: 3. The CDR3 spans 14 residues. The germline gives CDR1 DFQATT, CDR2 SNEGSKA (reference sequence).